This T cell receptor (beta chain) comes out of a study of beta chain features in type 1 diabetes. CDR1 is PRHDT and CDR2 is FYEKMQ in the germline V gene (reference sequence). Trimming cost V 5 bases and J 4 bases; bases outside gene matches: 8. The CDR3 is made up of 14 amino acids. This clone was picked up a small number of times. All of the isolated RNA was reverse transcribed, so expressed TCRB transcripts were sequenced. The method was immunoSEQ multiplex PCR; TCRdb's version includes in-frame clones alone and lacks a portion of them. The sample has 810,000 or so clones; 15% to 20% are singletons.

The chain combines TRBV13 with TRBJ2-7, with TRBD2 matching over 7 bases. The sample was naive CD4+ T cells from blood. This sequence was found in a woman younger than 35 in good health. The CDR3 loop is CASSRGSPLYEQYF. As DNA, the CDR3 is TGTGCCAGCAGCCGCGGGAGCCCGCTTTACGAGCAGTACTTC. The whole variable domain, remainder taken from reference TRBV13 and TRBJ2-7, is AAGVIQSPRHLIKEKRETATLKCYPIPRHDTVYWYQQGPGQDPQFLISFYEKMQSDKGSIPDRFSAQQFSDYHSELNMSSLELGDSALYFCASSRGSPLYEQYFGPGTRLTVT.